Shown below are 28 T cell receptor beta chains from a single sample sequenced in a study of T-cell memory formation after mild COVID-19. One entry per CDR3 protein, called by TCRdb with MiXCR from the 5' RACE reads. The sample lists about 190,000 distinct CDR3 sequences, around 17% seen once, with 2% to 3% in the top ten. Sequenced sample: PBMCs or a T cell subset sorted from them (not recorded which). The receptor source for this set is an adult woman who had mild COVID-19 (a few samples of this study predate the infection). Cell type and time point are not known.

The chain uses TRBV4-2 and TRBJ2-7, with TRBD2 identical over 8 bases. CDR1 LGHNA and CDR2 YNFKEQ come from the germline V gene. Trimming removed 1 base from V and 4 bases from J; junction bases left unmatched: 9. The CDR3 extends over 16 amino acids. For the CDR3, the DNA is TGTGCCAGCAGCCAAGTAATACCGGGAGGGACTTACGAGCAGTACTTC. Amino acid sequence: CASSQVIPGGTYEQYF.

This chain links TRBV6-1 with TRBJ1-2; 8 bases align to TRBD1. The germline CDR1 and CDR2 sequences are MNHNS and SASEGT. The CDR3 runs to 13 residues. The V segment lost 6 bases and the J segment 4 bases; nucleotides outside the gene matches: 4. CDR3 amino acids: CASRETGGYGYTF. CDR3 sequence (DNA): TGTGCCAGCAGGGAAACAGGGGGCTATGGCTACACCTTC.

V and J are TRBV5-4 and TRBJ1-4; 7 bases are a match to TRBD1. The CDR3 extends over 14 amino acids. Germline loops: CDR1 SGHNT, CDR2 YYREEE (reference sequence). With V trimmed by 4 bases and J by 7 bases, 7 bases remained unmatched. DNA of the CDR3: TGTGCCAGCAGCCCCGGGACAGTGGCTGAAAAACTGTTTTTT. Residues: CASSPGTVAEKLFF.

In its sample, this clonotype was seen a few times. The gene calls are TRBV24-1 and TRBJ2-1; D is unclear. Germline V CDR1 and CDR2: KGHDR, SFDVKD. The CDR3 is made up of 12 amino acids. V was cut by 1 base and J by 5 bases, with 2 bases left in between. CDR3 sequence (DNA): TGTGCCACCAGTGATTTCGACAATGAGCAGTTCTTC. This codes for CATSDFDNEQFF.

V is TRBV15 and J is TRBJ2-3; D ambiguous. Trimming removed 1 base at V and 5 bases at J, with 10 bases between. Germline assignment: CDR1 LNHNV and CDR2 YYDKDF (reference sequence). The CDR3 contains 14 residues. The CDR3 spells CATSRAVRKDTQYF. The CDR3 DNA is TGTGCCACCAGCAGAGCAGTGAGGAAAGATACGCAGTATTTT.

This clonotype was seen more than once but under ten times. The chain links TRBV3-1 to TRBJ2-3, with D unclear. Germline V gene data show CDR1 as LGHDT and CDR2 as YNNKEL (reference sequence). Trimming pared 0 bases from V and 1 base from J, leaving 8 bases between. There are 15 residues in the CDR3. The CDR3 loop reads CASSQDRLGTDTQYF. The CDR3, as DNA: TGTGCCAGCAGCCAAGACAGGTTGGGCACAGATACGCAGTATTTT.

J is TRBJ1-2 and V is TRBV6-5; D uncertain. V was cut by 5 bases and J by 4 bases, with 8 bases left in between. The CDR3 length is 12 residues. The germline V gene encodes CDR1 MNHEY and CDR2 SVGAGI. DNA of the CDR3: TGTGCCAGCAGTACACCCGGCTATGGCTACACCTTC. Translated: CASSTPGYGYTF.

This chain uses TRBV27 with TRBJ2-5; 11 positions agree with TRBD1. CDR1 is MNHEY and CDR2 is SMNVEV in the germline V gene (reference sequence). There are 15 residues in the CDR3. Trimming took 5 bases from V and 1 from J; bases not matched to a gene: 3. In DNA, the CDR3 is TGTGCCAGCAGTGACGGGACAGGGGGCCAAGAGACCCAGTACTTC. Translating gives CASSDGTGGQETQYF.

The V call is TRBV24-1, the J call TRBJ1-5; D perhaps matches TRBD1 (6 bases). The CDR3 has 13 residues. The V end was cut by 7 bases, the J end by 4 bases, with 10 bases between. Per the germline V gene, CDR1 is KGHDR and CDR2 is SFDVKD. In DNA form, the CDR3 reads TGTGCCACCAGCGGGACACCGAATCAGCCCCAGCATTTT. Translated: CATSGTPNQPQHF.

This clonotype was seen only a few times. This rearrangement joins TRBV9 to TRBJ1-4; weak D call: TRBD1 (6 bases). Germline CDR1 SGDLS, CDR2 YYNGEE. This CDR3 has 16 residues. V was cut by 4 bases and J by 3 bases, with 16 bases left in between. The CDR3 protein is CASSHGSGTPNEKLFF. The CDR3, as DNA: TGTGCCAGCAGCCACGGTTCGGGGACACCTAATGAAAAACTGTTTTTT.

The rearrangement joins TRBV6-1 to TRBJ2-2, with a weak D call TRBD2 (5 bases). This CDR3 spans 16 amino acids. CDR1 and CDR2 from the germline V gene are MNHNS and SASEGT. Trimming took off 1 base at V and 6 bases at J, with 15 bases between the two ends. This CDR3 is CASSEVAEVSAGELFF. CDR3 DNA sequence: TGTGCCAGCAGTGAAGTTGCGGAGGTATCTGCCGGGGAGCTGTTTTTT.

The chain carries TRBV6-5 and TRBJ2-7, with D possibly TRBD1 on 5 matching bases. Trimming cost V 10 bases and J 9 bases, with 25 bases left between them. This CDR3 comprises 14 residues. CDR1 and CDR2 (germline): MNHEY, SVGAGI. The CDR3 nucleotides read TGTGCCACCGGAGCACGAGATGGGGCTCGCGGGCAGTACTTC. Translated: CATGARDGARGQYF.

This clonotype was recorded at least ten times. This chain joins TRBV12-3 or TRBV12-4 and TRBJ1-5; D perhaps matches TRBD1 (5 bases). Trimming removed 3 bases from V and 1 base from J, with 10 bases in between. The CDR3 is made up of 15 amino acids. The CDR3 region is CASSFGGESNQPQHF. The DNA for the CDR3 is TGTGCCAGCAGTTTTGGAGGGGAGAGCAATCAGCCCCAGCATTTT.

V usage is TRBV7-9 and J usage is TRBJ1-1; no clear D. Germline CDR1 and CDR2: SEHNR and FQNEAQ (reference sequence). The CDR3 sequence is 17 residues long. V lost 0 bases, J lost 1 base, and 15 bases lay in between. The CDR3 reads CASSLALSRYSNTEAFF. The DNA for the CDR3 is TGTGCCAGCAGCTTAGCGCTGTCCAGGTATTCGAACACTGAAGCTTTCTTT.

This chain connects TRBV5-1 to TRBJ2-5; 10 positions agree with TRBD2. The V and J ends lost 2 bases and 1 base, in that order; junction bases with no gene match: 2. The CDR3 is made up of 15 amino acids. Looked up from germline, CDR1 is SGHRS and CDR2 is YFSETQ. CDR3 sequence reads: CASSFASGGQETQYF. CDR3 DNA sequence: TGCGCCAGCAGCTTTGCTAGCGGGGGCCAAGAGACCCAGTACTTC.

The CDR3 DNA is TGTGCCAGCAGCTTAGGGTCGGGGCTCTCCTACGAGCAGTACTTC. Amino acids: CASSLGSGLSYEQYF. The chain combines TRBV7-2 with TRBJ2-7; D could derive from TRBD1 or TRBD2 (5 bases each). The CDR3 has 15 residues. V was clipped by 1 base and J by 0 bases, with 10 bases between them. The germline V gene has CDR1 SGHTA and CDR2 FQGNSA.

V gene TRBV2 combines with J gene TRBJ2-7, with D possibly matching TRBD2 (6 bases). Trimming removed 2 bases from V and 7 bases from J, with 18 bases in between. CDR1 is SNHLY and CDR2 is FYNNEI in the germline V gene. The CDR3 has 15 amino acids. As DNA, the CDR3 is TGTGCCAGCAGTGAAAATTCGATTACCCGGGGGGAGCAGTACTTC. Protein sequence: CASSENSITRGEQYF.

The chain recombines TRBV5-5 with TRBJ1-1; a possible D gene is TRBD1 (6 bases). The CDR3 sequence is 13 residues long. V was clipped by 3 bases and J by 1 base, with 7 bases between them. Germline assignment: CDR1 SGHKS and CDR2 YYEKEE (reference sequence). CDR3 sequence: CASSWTENTEAFF. In nucleotides, the CDR3 is TGTGCCAGCAGCTGGACAGAGAACACTGAAGCTTTCTTT.

The chain employs TRBV18 and TRBJ2-1, with TRBD1 matching over 8 bases. The CDR3 runs 14 residues. CDR1 is KGHSH and CDR2 is LQKENI in the germline V gene. The J segment lost 7 bases and the V segment lost 4 bases, leaving 6 bases of the junction unmatched. The chain's CDR3 is CASSQDRVKNEQFF. The CDR3 region has the DNA TGTGCCAGCTCACAGGACAGGGTCAAGAATGAGCAGTTCTTC.

CDR3 amino acids: CASSQGPWDEQYF. The CDR3 DNA reads as TGTGCCAGCAGCCAGGGGCCTTGGGACGAGCAGTACTTC. The rearrangement joins TRBV3-1 to TRBJ2-7; D is perhaps TRBD1 (5 bases). Trimming stripped 3 bases from V and 5 bases from J, with 11 bases between. Germline loops: CDR1 LGHDT, CDR2 YNNKEL (reference sequence). The CDR3 sequence is 13 residues long.

The chain combines TRBV21-1 with TRBJ1-6; no DNA check was done on the table's D call, TRBD1. TRBV21-1 is noted as a pseudogene. The CDR3 runs 15 residues. CDR3 sequence: CASSSPRDKNSPLHF. The CDR3 region has the DNA TGTGCCAGCAGCTCTCCCCGGGACAAGAATTCACCCCTCCACTTT.

This clonotype was found a few times. This rearrangement joins TRBV5-1 to TRBJ2-3; D not resolved. The V and J ends lost 4 bases and 8 bases respectively, with 11 bases between them. Germline CDR1 SGHRS, CDR2 YFSETQ. The CDR3 sequence is 12 residues long. CDR3 residues: CASSPNSGTQYF. Here the CDR3 DNA reads TGCGCCAGCAGCCCGAACTCGGGTACGCAGTATTTT.

Only a few counts were recorded for this clonotype. The V and J genes are TRBV18 and TRBJ2-1; TRBD2 agrees at 9 bases. The ends lost 5 bases at V and 5 bases at J; junction bases unmatched: 7. Germline CDR1 and CDR2: KGHSH and LQKENI. This CDR3 has 15 amino acids. The CDR3 sequence: CASSTRTSEHNEQFF. Written as DNA, the CDR3 is TGTGCCAGCTCAACGCGGACTAGCGAACACAATGAGCAGTTCTTC.

In the case of this clonotype: Germline is not matched at one junction end, which may reflect a read error. The chain combines TRBV4-1 with TRBJ1-2, with 7 bases fitting TRBD1. The germline gives CDR1 MGHRA, CDR2 YSYEKL. The CDR3 sequence is 14 residues long. The CDR3 region is CASSQGFDRAGFTF. The CDR3 coding sequence is TGCGCCAGCAGCCAAGGTTTTGACAGGGCCGGCTTCACCTTC.

The chain recombines TRBV4-2 with TRBJ2-1; D possibly corresponds to TRBD2 (5 bases). CDR3 length: 15 amino acids. Trimming left V 3 bases short and J 7 bases short, with 16 bases between. Germline-derived CDR1 and CDR2 are LGHNA and YNFKEQ. CDR3 DNA sequence: TGTGCCAGCAGCCACGGTGGGAGTGAAGGGAATGAGCAGTTCTTC. Its protein product is CASSHGGSEGNEQFF.

Ten or more counts support this clonotype. The V and J genes are TRBV7-2 and TRBJ1-2; a weak D match, TRBD1 (6 bases). Germline assignment: CDR1 SGHTA and CDR2 FQGNSA. Trimming removed 0 bases at V and 5 bases at J, with 13 bases between. This CDR3 is 15 amino acids long. In DNA form, the CDR3 reads TGTGCCAGCAGCTTAGCGGGGGCGGGGCAGTATGGCTACACCTTC. Amino acid sequence: CASSLAGAGQYGYTF.

The V call is TRBV4-2, the J call TRBJ1-4; D not resolved. The germline V and J ends were trimmed by 1 base and 3 bases, with 9 bases remaining between them. In germline, CDR1 is LGHNA, CDR2 YNFKEQ. The CDR3 extends over 15 amino acids. CDR3 residues: CASSQGEGANEKLFF. CDR3 coding DNA: TGTGCCAGCAGCCAAGGAGAGGGAGCTAATGAAAAACTGTTTTTT.

This clonotype was seen only a few times. The V gene is TRBV12-3 or TRBV12-4, the J gene TRBJ2-2, with no clear D. The CDR3 extends over 14 amino acids. V lost 6 bases to trimming and J lost 6 bases, with 14 bases between them. The chain's CDR3 is CASSLESSSGELFF. The CDR3 DNA follows: TGTGCCAGCAGCCTGGAGAGTTCCTCCGGGGAGCTGTTTTTT.